These 8 T cell receptor beta chains were sequenced from one sample in a study of monozygotic twins with inflammatory bowel disease. With the 5' RACE reads reprocessed, TCRdb shows one record per CDR3 protein and no DNA. In total, the table holds approximately 200,000 distinct CDR3 sequences. The material sequenced was blood. The receptors stem from a human donor with ulcerative colitis or Crohn's disease, or a healthy co-twin of an affected twin (not recorded which).

The chain recombines TRBV28 with TRBJ2-1; TCRdb's D call, TRBD1, is unchecked because there is no DNA. There are 18 residues in the CDR3. The V gene's germline CDR1 is MDHEN and CDR2 SYDVKM. The CDR3 spells CASFGTEVGGSSYNEQFF.

The CDR3 here is CASSLDGPAAFF. This sequence joins TRBV7-8 and TRBJ1-1; TCRdb's assignment of TRBD1 cannot be checked, as there is no DNA. CDR1 is SGHVS and CDR2 is FQNEAQ in the germline V gene. This CDR3 is built from 12 residues.

The chain employs TRBV12-3 or TRBV12-4 and TRBJ1-5; TCRdb calls TRBD1, which cannot be checked without DNA. There are 14 residues in the CDR3. The CDR3 region is CASNTGAVSQPQHF.

The chain is built from TRBV19 and TRBJ2-7; TCRdb gives TRBD1 as the D gene, but with no DNA this cannot be confirmed. Germline loops: CDR1 LNHDA, CDR2 SQIVND (reference sequence). The CDR3 loop spans 14 amino acids. This chain's CDR3 is CASSSKGQLYEQYF.

The chain has TRBV27 and TRBJ1-6. CDR1 MNHEY and CDR2 SMNVEV come from the germline V gene (reference sequence). The length of the CDR3 is 15 residues. CDR3 in amino acids: CASSFSEGRNSPLHF.

The rearrangement uses TRBV5-1 and TRBJ1-1; the D call from TCRdb, TRBD1, cannot be confirmed without DNA. CDR1 is SGHRS and CDR2 is YFSETQ in the germline V gene. The CDR3 is 13 residues long. CDR3 protein: CASSFRVSTEAFF.

The rearrangement links TRBV18 to TRBJ2-6; the TCRdb D gene call, TRBD1, has no DNA to confirm it. This CDR3 has 13 amino acids. In germline, CDR1 is KGHSH, CDR2 LQKENI. The CDR3 here is CASSPRQDSPLTF.

The J gene is TRBJ1-3, the V gene TRBV5-1; TCRdb's D gene call, TRBD1, goes unchecked for lack of DNA. The germline V gene encodes CDR1 SGHRS and CDR2 YFSETQ. The CDR3 sequence is 15 residues long. CDR3 residues: CASSLEGHSGNTIYF.